This TCR beta chain was captured by sequencing in a study of identifying expanded T cells in peripheral blood (dated by TCRdb to between 2019 and 2020). At the level of the whole study: Separate aliquots of the same genomic DNA pool were sequenced to produce technical replicates, and four replicates were compared in pairs. On the study overall, not on this receptor specifically: In all healthy donors, the variance in clone template counts between samples taken around two weeks apart rose significantly as total template count increased. It was expected by the authors that biological variance in healthy repertoires might increase further over much longer intervals, such as months to years. Both the number of clones called differentially abundant and the false-positive rate were significantly reduced by the beta-binomial model across all healthy-donor time intervals. Between technical replicates the binomial model flagged about 1.2 differentially abundant clones, whereas over two weeks the binomial model flagged about 16.4 and over roughly 4 weeks 19 to 20.

From its cysteine to its phenylalanine, the CDR3 spans 12 amino acids. Of all the DNA, just the CDR3 is kept, 36 bases in frame from base 1. V and J are truncated by 1 base and 5 bases respectively, leaving an intervening sequence of 5 bases. CDR1 and CDR2 (SGHTA, FQGNSA) derive from the germline V gene. During the collection period, no immune events, such as infections, were documented for the healthy donors. To calibrate time-dependent variance in a beta-binomial model of T-cell clone differential abundance, blood repertoires from healthy donors were used as a training cohort. The training cohort was composed of around ten healthy donors, 3 female and 7 male. On average the donors were around 45 years old, and their ages spanned roughly 29 to 70 years. Obtained from a commercial supplier, whole blood was collected from each healthy donor at three time points set around 13 days apart. For immunosequencing, genomic DNA was extracted from unsorted whole blood.

Regarding this clone: No cognate antigen has been identified for it. No base-level quality is on record; no much larger clone is a single base apart.

TCRbeta CDR3 regions were profiled by bias-controlled multiplex PCR amplification of genomic DNA with the immunoSEQ Assay. The original methods were these. The absolute abundance of each unique TCRbeta CDR3 region was quantified after sequences were collapsed and filtered. Differential abundance was assessed using a binomial (Fisher-equivalent) model and a beta-binomial model in which time-dependent variance fitted from healthy donors was added. Clones with fewer than 5 combined templates were removed, and differential abundance was called for clones with a Benjamini-Hochberg FDR below 0.01. Beta-binomial variance was modeled as a function of total template count across the two samples using the form v = (b*log(k)+a)^2. In its TCRdb copy, this immuneACCESS table keeps in-frame sequences only and misses some clones. Where compared with another copy, unresolved V genes explain less than half of these, and the others have no known cause. V and J calls and clone size are copied from that table; D and trimming were computed from the DNA. This sample gives about 85,000 clones in total; about 88% of them show up just once. The ten largest clones represent about 3% of the sample.

The chain uses TRBV7-2 and TRBJ2-5, with no confidently assigned D gene. The clonotype comes from a person between 18 and 69 years old in good health. The sample consisted of blood. The CDR3 amino acid sequence is: CASSLGWETQYF. The DNA sequence follows: TGTGCCAGCAGCTTAGGGTGGGAGACCCAGTACTTC.